This entry concerns a single T cell receptor (beta chain). Its antigen is undetermined. Sequencing used immunoSEQ multiplex PCR; TCRdb keeps in-frame clones, though not all of them. Among some 69,000 clones listed, 84% were seen once. This entry comes from a study of Tregs in tolerant kidney transplant recipients. General observations from the study: Validation in larger populations is needed because few patients were studied.

Unstimulated regulatory T cells (CD4+CD25+CD127-), CD4+CD25- non-regulatory cells, CD4 and CD8 cells were FACS-sorted from thawed PBMCs. The CDR3 covers 17 residues. Per the germline V gene, CDR1 is SGHNT and CDR2 is YYREEE (reference sequence). V shed 3 bases and J shed 6 bases, with 22 bases lying between them. The origin of this receptor is a human donor in good health. The rearrangement links TRBV5-4 to TRBJ2-1; the D call may be TRBD1 or TRBD2 (6 bases each). The sample comprised CD4+ T cells from blood. The CDR3 spells CASSSAKTRGGVNEQFF. As DNA, the CDR3 is TGTGCCAGCAGCTCTGCCAAGACTAGAGGGGGAGTCAATGAGCAGTTCTTC.